This T cell receptor beta chain was sequenced for a study of blood T cell repertoires in COVID-19. As for the study in general: Samples representing acute and convalescent COVID-19 were sourced from the United States, Italy and Spain. From T cells, B-cell-depleted T cells, or PBMCs came the material, which was cDNA or gDNA.

V lost 11 bases, J lost 4 bases, and 7 bases stayed unmatched. Germline CDR1 is SNHLY and CDR2 is FYNNEI. The CDR3 covers 13 residues. Original methodology: Estimated nucleated cell counts came from reference gene primer amplification. The method was immunoSEQ multiplex PCR; TCRdb's version includes in-frame clones alone and lacks a portion of them. That table gives V, J and clone size, and the DNA gave D and trimming. The sample carries some 180,000 clones, around 85% recorded once. The chain employs TRBV2 and TRBJ1-5, with 8 bases lining up with TRBD1. The sample comprised peripheral blood. The sequence came from a man aged 65-85 years with active or convalescent COVID-19. The CDR3 spells CAGGDRPNQPQHF. In DNA form, the CDR3 reads TGTGCCGGGGGGGACAGGCCTAATCAGCCCCAGCATTTT.